Included here is one T cell receptor beta chain sequence, with context. Its antigen remains unidentified. CDR1 SGDLS and CDR2 YYNGEE come from the germline V gene. V lost 3 bases to trimming and J lost 0 bases, with 10 bases between them. CDR3 size: 15 residues. Then a second PCR, running about 7 to 11 cycles, was carried out with a sample-barcoded 5' primer and a J-beta primer mix. TCRdb re-analysed the 5' RACE reads in MiXCR, keeping a single row per CDR3 protein. The profile shows some 1.8 million distinct CDR3 sequences, approximately 39% of them singletons. This specimen belongs to a study of blood T cells in healthy people across ages. Overall study results and limits: Per million T cells, TCR beta diversity dropped roughly linearly as age increased. Without sorted subsets, naive and antigen-experienced compartments could not be conclusively compared.

Sequences were obtained from blood. The sequence derives from a human donor in good health. This rearrangement joins TRBV9 to TRBJ1-5; D possibly corresponds to TRBD1 (6 bases). The CDR3 region has the DNA TGTGCCAGCAGCGGAGGAGGGGGTAGCAATCAGCCCCAGCATTTT. Protein: CASSGGGGSNQPQHF.